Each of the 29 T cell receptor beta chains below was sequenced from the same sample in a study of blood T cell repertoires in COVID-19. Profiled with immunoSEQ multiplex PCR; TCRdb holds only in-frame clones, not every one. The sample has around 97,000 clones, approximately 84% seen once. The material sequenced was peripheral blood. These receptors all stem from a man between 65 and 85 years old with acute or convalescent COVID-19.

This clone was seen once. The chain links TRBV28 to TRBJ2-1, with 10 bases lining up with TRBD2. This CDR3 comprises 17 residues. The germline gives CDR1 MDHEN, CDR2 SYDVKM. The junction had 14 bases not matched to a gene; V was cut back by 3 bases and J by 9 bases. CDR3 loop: CASSLASGRGAHSEQFF. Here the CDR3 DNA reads TGTGCCAGCAGTTTGGCTAGCGGGAGAGGGGCCCATTCTGAGCAGTTCTTC. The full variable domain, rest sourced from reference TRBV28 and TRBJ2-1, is DVKVTQSSRYLVKRTGEKVFLECVQDMDHENMFWYRQDPGLGLRLIYFSYDVKMKEKGDIPEGYSVSREKKERFSLILESASTNQTSMYLCASSLASGRGAHSEQFFGPGTRLTVL.

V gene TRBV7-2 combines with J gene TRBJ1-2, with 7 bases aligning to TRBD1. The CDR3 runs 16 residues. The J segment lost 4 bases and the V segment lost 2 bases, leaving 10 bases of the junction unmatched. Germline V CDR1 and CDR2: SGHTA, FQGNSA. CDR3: CASSLIRTGGAYGYTF. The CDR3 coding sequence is TGTGCCAGCAGCTTAATAAGGACAGGAGGTGCCTATGGCTACACCTTC.

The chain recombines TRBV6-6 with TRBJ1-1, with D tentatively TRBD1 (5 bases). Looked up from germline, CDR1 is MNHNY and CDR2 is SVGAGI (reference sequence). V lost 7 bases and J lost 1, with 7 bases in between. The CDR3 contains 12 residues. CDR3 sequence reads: CASNTGNTEAFF. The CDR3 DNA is TGTGCCAGCAATACAGGGAACACTGAAGCTTTCTTT.

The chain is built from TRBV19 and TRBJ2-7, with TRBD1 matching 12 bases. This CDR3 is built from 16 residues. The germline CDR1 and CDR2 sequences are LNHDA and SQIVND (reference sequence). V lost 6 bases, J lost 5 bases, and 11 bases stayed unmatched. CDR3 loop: CASRPSEGQGAHEQYF. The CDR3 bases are TGTGCCAGTAGGCCTTCAGAGGGACAGGGGGCTCACGAGCAGTACTTC.

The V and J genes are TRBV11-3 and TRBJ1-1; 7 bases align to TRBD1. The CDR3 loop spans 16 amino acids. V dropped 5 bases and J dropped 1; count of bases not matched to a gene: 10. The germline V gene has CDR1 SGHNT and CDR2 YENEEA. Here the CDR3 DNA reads TGTGCCAGCAGCAAGGAAACAGGGGCTGGGAACACTGAAGCTTTCTTT. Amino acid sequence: CASSKETGAGNTEAFF.

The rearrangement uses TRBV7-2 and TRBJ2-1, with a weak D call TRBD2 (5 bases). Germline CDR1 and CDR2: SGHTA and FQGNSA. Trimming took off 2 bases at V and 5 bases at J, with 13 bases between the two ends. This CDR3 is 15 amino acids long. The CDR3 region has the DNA TGTGCCAGCAGCTTAAGCGGTGGGCTAGACAATGAGCAGTTCTTC. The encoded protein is CASSLSGGLDNEQFF. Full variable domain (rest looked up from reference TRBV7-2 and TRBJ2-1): GAGVSQSPSNKVTEKGKDVELRCDPISGHTALYWYRQSLGQGLEFLIYFQGNSAPDKSGLPSDRFSAERTGGSVSTLTIQRTQQEDSAVYLCASSLSGGLDNEQFFGPGTRLTVL.

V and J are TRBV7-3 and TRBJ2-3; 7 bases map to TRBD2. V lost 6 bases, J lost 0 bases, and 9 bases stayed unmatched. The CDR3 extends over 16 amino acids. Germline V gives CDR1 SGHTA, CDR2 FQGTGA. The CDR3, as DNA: TGTGCCAGCAGACCCGGGCTAGCGGCTAGCACAGATACGCAGTATTTT. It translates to CASRPGLAASTDTQYF.

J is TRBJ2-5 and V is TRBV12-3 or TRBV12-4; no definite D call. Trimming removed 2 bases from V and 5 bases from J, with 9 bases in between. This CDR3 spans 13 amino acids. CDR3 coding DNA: TGTGCCAGCAGTTTACGGGTTTGGGAGACCCAGTACTTC. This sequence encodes CASSLRVWETQYF.

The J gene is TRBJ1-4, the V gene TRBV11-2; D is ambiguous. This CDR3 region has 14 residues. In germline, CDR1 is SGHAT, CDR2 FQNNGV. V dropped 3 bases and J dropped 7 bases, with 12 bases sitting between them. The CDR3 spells CASSFGSLAEKLFF. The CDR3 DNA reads TGTGCCAGCAGCTTCGGGAGTCTCGCTGAAAAACTGTTTTTT.

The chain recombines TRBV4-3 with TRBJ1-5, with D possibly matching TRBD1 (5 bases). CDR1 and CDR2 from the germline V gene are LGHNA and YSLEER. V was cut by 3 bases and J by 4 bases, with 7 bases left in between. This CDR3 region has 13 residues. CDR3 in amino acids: CASSQQGNQPQHF. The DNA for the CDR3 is TGCGCCAGCAGCCAGCAGGGTAATCAGCCCCAGCATTTT.

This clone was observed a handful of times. The CDR3 nucleotides are TGTGCCAGCCACCGGATACAGGGTCCCTCTAACTATGGCTACACCTTC. Translation gives CASHRIQGPSNYGYTF. The J gene is TRBJ1-2, the V gene TRBV7-2; perhaps TRBD1 as D (6 bases). Trimming pared 8 bases from V and 0 bases from J, leaving 19 bases between. Germline values: CDR1 SGHTA, CDR2 FQGNSA. The CDR3 consists of 16 residues.

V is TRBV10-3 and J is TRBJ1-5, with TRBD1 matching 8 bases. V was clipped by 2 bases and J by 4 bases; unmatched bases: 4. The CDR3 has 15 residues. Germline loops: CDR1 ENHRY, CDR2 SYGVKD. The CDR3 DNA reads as TGTGCCATCAGTGAGAGACAGGGGCGGAATCAGCCCCAGCATTTT. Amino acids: CAISERQGRNQPQHF.

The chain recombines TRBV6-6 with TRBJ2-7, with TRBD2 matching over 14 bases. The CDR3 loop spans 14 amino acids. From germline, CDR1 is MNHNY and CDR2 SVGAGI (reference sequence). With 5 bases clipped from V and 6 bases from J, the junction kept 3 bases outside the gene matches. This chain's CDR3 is CASSTTSGRVEQYF. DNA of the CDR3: TGTGCCAGCAGTACGACTAGCGGGAGGGTCGAGCAGTACTTC.

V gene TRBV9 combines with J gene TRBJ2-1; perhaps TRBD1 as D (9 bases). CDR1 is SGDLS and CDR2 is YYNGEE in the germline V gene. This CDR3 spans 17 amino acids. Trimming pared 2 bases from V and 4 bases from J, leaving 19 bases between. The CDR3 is CASSVGAGDRVYNEQFF. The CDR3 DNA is TGTGCCAGCAGCGTGGGAGCGGGGGACAGGGTTTACAATGAGCAGTTCTTC.

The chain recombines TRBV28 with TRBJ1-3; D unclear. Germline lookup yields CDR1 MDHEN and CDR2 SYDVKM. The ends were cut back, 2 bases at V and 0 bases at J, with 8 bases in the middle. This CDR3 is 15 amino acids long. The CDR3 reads CASSLGGASGNTIYF. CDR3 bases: TGTGCCAGCAGTTTAGGCGGCGCCTCTGGAAACACCATATATTTT.

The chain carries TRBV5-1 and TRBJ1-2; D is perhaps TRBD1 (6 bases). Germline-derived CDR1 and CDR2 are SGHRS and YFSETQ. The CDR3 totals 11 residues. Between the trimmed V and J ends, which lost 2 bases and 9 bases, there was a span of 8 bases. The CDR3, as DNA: TGCGCCAGCAGCTTCCGGGACAGCTACACCTTC. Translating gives CASSFRDSYTF.

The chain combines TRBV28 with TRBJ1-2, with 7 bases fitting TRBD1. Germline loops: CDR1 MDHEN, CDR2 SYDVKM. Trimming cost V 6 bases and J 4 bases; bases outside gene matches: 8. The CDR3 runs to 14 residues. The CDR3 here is CASRTTGYSYGYTF. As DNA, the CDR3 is TGTGCCAGCAGGACGACAGGGTATTCCTATGGCTACACCTTC.

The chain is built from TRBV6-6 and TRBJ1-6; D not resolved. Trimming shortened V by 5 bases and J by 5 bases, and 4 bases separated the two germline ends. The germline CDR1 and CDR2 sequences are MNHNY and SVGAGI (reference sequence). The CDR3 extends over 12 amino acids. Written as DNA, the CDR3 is TGTGCCAGCAGTCTAGATAATTCACCCCTCCACTTT. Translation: CASSLDNSPLHF.

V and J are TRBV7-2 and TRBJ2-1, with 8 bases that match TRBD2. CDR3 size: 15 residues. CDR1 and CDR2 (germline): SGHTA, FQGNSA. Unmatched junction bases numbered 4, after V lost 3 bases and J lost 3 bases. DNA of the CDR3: TGTGCCAGCAGCTTGACGGGACTAGTCTACAATGAGCAGTTCTTC. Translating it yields CASSLTGLVYNEQFF.

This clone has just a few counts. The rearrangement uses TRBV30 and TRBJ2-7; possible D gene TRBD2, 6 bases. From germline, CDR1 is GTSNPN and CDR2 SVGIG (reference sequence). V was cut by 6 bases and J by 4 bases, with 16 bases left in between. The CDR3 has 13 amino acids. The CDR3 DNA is TGTGCCTGCCTTTCGGACTACCAATACGAGCAGTACTTC. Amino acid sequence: CACLSDYQYEQYF. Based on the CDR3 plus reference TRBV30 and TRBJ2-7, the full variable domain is SQTIHQWPATLVQPVGSPLSLECTVEGTSNPNLYWYRQAAGRGLQLLFYSVGIGQISSEVPQNLSASRPQDRQFILSSKKLLLSDSGFYLCACLSDYQYEQYFGPGTRLTVT.

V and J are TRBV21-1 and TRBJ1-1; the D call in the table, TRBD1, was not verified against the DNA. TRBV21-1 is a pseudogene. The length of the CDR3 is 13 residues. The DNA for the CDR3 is TGTGCCAGCAACCCAAAACAGGGGACTGAAGCTTTCTTT. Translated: CASNPKQGTEAFF.

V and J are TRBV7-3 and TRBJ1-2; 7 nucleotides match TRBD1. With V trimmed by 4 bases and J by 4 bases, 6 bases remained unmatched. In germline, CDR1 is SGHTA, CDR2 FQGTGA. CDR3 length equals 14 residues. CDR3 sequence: CASSSGQAAYGYTF. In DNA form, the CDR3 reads TGTGCCAGCAGCTCAGGACAGGCCGCCTATGGCTACACCTTC.

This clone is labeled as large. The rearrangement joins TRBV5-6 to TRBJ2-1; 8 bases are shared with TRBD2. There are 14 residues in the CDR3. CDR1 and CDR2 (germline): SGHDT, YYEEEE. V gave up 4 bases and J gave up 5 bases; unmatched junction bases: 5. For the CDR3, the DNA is TGTGCCAGCAGCCGCGGGGGGTCAGACAATGAGCAGTTCTTC. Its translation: CASSRGGSDNEQFF.

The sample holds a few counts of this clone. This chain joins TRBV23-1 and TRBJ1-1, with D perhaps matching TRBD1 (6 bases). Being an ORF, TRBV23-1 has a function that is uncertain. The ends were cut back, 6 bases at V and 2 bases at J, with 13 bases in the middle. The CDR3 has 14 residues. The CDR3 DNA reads TGCGCCAGCAGCTACAGGGCCGGTAACACTGAAGCTTTCTTT. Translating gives CASSYRAGNTEAFF.

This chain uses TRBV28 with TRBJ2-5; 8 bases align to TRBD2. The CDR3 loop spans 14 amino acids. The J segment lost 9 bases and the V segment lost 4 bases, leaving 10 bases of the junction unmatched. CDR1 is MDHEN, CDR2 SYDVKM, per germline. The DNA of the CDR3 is TGTGCCAGCAGTTCCCCGGGAGGGAAGAGACCCCAGTACTTC. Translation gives CASSSPGGKRPQYF. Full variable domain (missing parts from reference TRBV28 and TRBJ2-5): DVKVTQSSRYLVKRTGEKVFLECVQDMDHENMFWYRQDPGLGLRLIYFSYDVKMKEKGDIPEGYSVSREKKERFSLILESASTNQTSMYLCASSSPGGKRPQYFGPGTRLLVL.

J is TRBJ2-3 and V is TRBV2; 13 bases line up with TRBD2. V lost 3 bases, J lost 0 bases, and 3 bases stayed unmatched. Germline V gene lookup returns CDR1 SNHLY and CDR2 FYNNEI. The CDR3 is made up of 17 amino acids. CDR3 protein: CASSETSGGPSTDTQYF. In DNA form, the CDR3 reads TGTGCCAGCAGTGAGACTAGCGGGGGGCCTAGCACAGATACGCAGTATTTT.

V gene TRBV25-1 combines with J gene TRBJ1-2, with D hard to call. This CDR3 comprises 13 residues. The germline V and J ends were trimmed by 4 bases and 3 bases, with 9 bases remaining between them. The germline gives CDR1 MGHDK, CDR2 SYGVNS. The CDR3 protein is CASSVAEHYGYTF. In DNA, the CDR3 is TGTGCCAGCAGTGTGGCAGAACACTATGGCTACACCTTC.

CDR3 protein: CASSQVYRGNSPLHF. The CDR3 DNA reads as TGTGCCAGCAGCCAAGTATACAGGGGAAATTCACCCCTCCACTTT. This chain joins TRBV3-1 (or the pseudogene TRBV3-2) and TRBJ1-6; 7 nucleotides align to TRBD1. CDR3 size: 15 residues. Germline CDR1 and CDR2: LGHDT and YNNKEL (reference sequence). V lost 1 base, J lost 7 bases, and 4 bases stayed unmatched.

In nucleotides, the CDR3 is TGTGCCAGCAGTCCCGGGTCTAGCGGGGGCCCAGCCTACAATGAGCAGTTCTTC. This sequence encodes CASSPGSSGGPAYNEQFF. The genes are TRBV6-6 and TRBJ2-1; 10 bases map to TRBD2. V was clipped by 5 bases and J by 2 bases; unmatched bases: 12. This CDR3 spans 18 amino acids. The V gene's germline CDR1 is MNHNY and CDR2 SVGAGI (reference sequence).